This TCR beta chain was sequenced in a study of preoperative IRX-2 immunotherapy in early breast cancer (dated by TCRdb to the late 2010s). In regard to this clone: Its antigen is still unknown. The record has no base qualities; no much larger clone is one base away.

From a lookup of the germline V gene (reference sequence), CDR1 and CDR2 are MNHEY and SMNVEV. The CDR3 contains 16 residues, cysteine and phenylalanine counted. Only the CDR3 portion is preserved as DNA: 48 bases, with reading frame beginning at the first base. The germline V end is reduced by 5 bases and the J end by 4 bases; junction bases left unmatched: 9. The treatment or condition label on this specimen signifies: preoperative locoregional IRX-2 cytokine immunotherapy. The samples were obtained from a phase Ib study that tested preoperative, locoregional IRX-2 cytokine immunotherapy designed to prime immune responses. The donors were early-stage breast cancer patients who were given IRX-2 prior to surgery. Library construction relied on the immunoSEQ multiplex PCR assay. TCRdb took over this immuneACCESS table, retaining in-frame rearrangements with V and J assigned. Such tables are incomplete; in checked studies, under half of the missing clones stem from an unresolved V gene, and the remainder is unexplained. This sample lists roughly 35,000 clones; more than 90% were detected once. Under 6.5% of the sample is in the top ten clones.

The sample was gathered from a patient treated with IRX-2 immunotherapy. The chain employs TRBV27 and TRBJ2-3, and 10 junctional nucleotides match TRBD2. This clonotype was sampled from a human donor with breast cancer. The encoded CDR3 is CASSPVLAGAADTQYF. DNA sequence: TGTGCCAGCAGTCCAGTTCTAGCGGGGGCTGCAGATACGCAGTATTTT.